This T cell receptor beta chain appears in the sequencing data of a study of OX40 agonist ivuxolimab in advanced cancers. At the level of the study: Patients treated during dose escalation were battling hepatocellular carcinoma, melanoma, renal cell or head and neck cancer. Prior anti-PD-1, anti-PD-L1 or anti-CTLA-4 therapy did not bar entry, and more than 35% had some.

Details on this clone: Its antigen is not known.

Trimming at V came to 7 bases and at J to 7 bases, leaving 2 bases not matched to a gene. There are 13 residues in the CDR3. Looked up from germline, CDR1 is ENHRY and CDR2 is SYGVKD. Data came from immunoSEQ multiplex PCR; TCRdb stores just in-frame clones and leaves some out. The sample shows approximately 76,000 clones, around 88% of them seen only once. General observations from the study: CD4+ and CD8+ T cells in blood underwent clonal expansion by week 6 at 0.1 to 3.0 mg/kg.

This sequence originates from an adult with an advanced solid tumor such as melanoma, head and neck, liver or kidney cancer. The chain combines TRBV10-3 with TRBJ2-1, with TRBD2 matching 12 bases. The material sequenced was CD4+ or CD8+ T cells sorted from blood, taken in a trial of the OX40 agonist ivuxolimab. CDR3 protein: CAITGLAGNEQFF. DNA of the CDR3: TGTGCCATCACTGGACTAGCGGGAAATGAGCAGTTCTTC.